The 9 T cell receptor beta chains below all came from one sample that was sequenced in a study of post-analysis software for immune sequencing data. Study conclusions and caveats: Among four to six TRBV segments more frequent in patients than controls were TRBV5-6, TRBV5-1 and TRBV20-1.

The antigens these receptors bind are not known. Unique molecular identifiers were carried by the TCR beta cDNA libraries. Via MiXCR, TCRdb re-called the PCR reads, giving one row per CDR3 protein. Here the sample spans 550,000 to 700,000 distinct CDR3 sequences, around 40% being singletons. Material: blood. These receptors were obtained from a girl between 5 and 17 years old with multiple sclerosis.

V gene TRBV19 combines with J gene TRBJ1-2, with D perhaps matching TRBD1 (5 bases). Trimming stripped 8 bases from V and 2 bases from J, with 9 bases between. The length of the CDR3 is 12 residues. Germline V gene lookup returns CDR1 LNHDA and CDR2 SQIVND (reference sequence). This CDR3 reads CASAQGNYGYTF. The CDR3 DNA reads TGTGCCAGTGCCCAGGGAAACTATGGCTACACCTTC.

This clonotype has just a few counts. The chain couples TRBV6-6 to TRBJ2-3; D uncertain. V dropped 5 bases and J dropped 6 bases, with 6 bases sitting between them. The CDR3 extends over 11 amino acids. The V gene's germline CDR1 is MNHNY and CDR2 SVGAGI (reference sequence). The CDR3 DNA reads as TGTGCCAGCAGTGAGATGGATACGCAGTATTTT. Protein product: CASSEMDTQYF.

The CDR3 coding sequence is TGTGCCAGCAGTTTACAGGGTCGGGGGAACACTGAAGCTTTCTTT. Its translation: CASSLQGRGNTEAFF. The chain is built from TRBV7-3 and TRBJ1-1; weak D call: TRBD1 (6 bases). Trimming left V 6 bases short and J 1 base short, with 15 bases between. The germline V gene has CDR1 SGHTA and CDR2 FQGTGA. CDR3 length equals 15 residues.

The CDR3, as DNA: TGCAGCACAGCAGGTAACACAGATACGCAGTATTTT. Its translation: CSTAGNTDTQYF. The chain links TRBV29-1 to TRBJ2-3, with D unclear. The V gene lost 8 bases and the J gene lost 2 bases, with 11 bases spanning the gap. Germline CDR1 is SQVTM and CDR2 is ANQGSEA. The CDR3 loop spans 12 amino acids.

J is TRBJ1-1 and V is TRBV20-1; TRBD1 might be the D (5 bases). V was pared by 1 base and J by 0 bases, with 15 bases between. Germline CDR1 DFQATT, CDR2 SNEGSKA (reference sequence). The CDR3 is made up of 16 amino acids. CDR3 DNA sequence: TGCAGTGCTAGAGGCCAGGGCGGTATCATGAACACTGAAGCTTTCTTT. Translating it yields CSARGQGGIMNTEAFF.

A few counts support this clonotype. The chain couples TRBV10-3 to TRBJ1-2; 8 bases align to TRBD1. Germline V gene data show CDR1 as ENHRY and CDR2 as SYGVKD. This CDR3 has 17 amino acids. Trimming took 11 bases from V and 4 from J; bases not matched to a gene: 21. CDR3 residues: CAAGREAGTGGGYGYTF. The CDR3 nucleotides are TGTGCCGCAGGGAGGGAAGCCGGGACAGGCGGGGGCTATGGCTACACCTTC.

The gene calls are TRBV30 and TRBJ1-2; no clear D gene. CDR1 and CDR2 from the germline V gene are GTSNPN and SVGIG (reference sequence). There are 11 residues in the CDR3. Trimming cost V 3 bases and J 9 bases, with 11 bases left between them. For the CDR3, the DNA is TGTGCCTGGAGACCTCCCGATAGCTACACCTTC. Amino acid sequence: CAWRPPDSYTF.

The genes are TRBV7-9 and TRBJ2-1; D possibly corresponds to TRBD2 (6 bases). There are 16 residues in the CDR3. Germline values: CDR1 SEHNR, CDR2 FQNEAQ (reference sequence). Trimming cost V 7 bases and J 0 bases, with 16 bases left between them. CDR3 protein: CASIPGAGSSYNEQFF. Written as DNA, the CDR3 is TGTGCCAGCATCCCTGGGGCGGGGAGCTCCTACAATGAGCAGTTCTTC.

The rearrangement links TRBV21-1 to TRBJ1-2; TRBD1 is taken as the D call from the table, unchecked against the DNA. TRBV21-1 is termed a pseudogene. The CDR3 consists of 17 residues. CDR3 loop: CASSKAQKDRGLHGYTF. CDR3 nucleotide sequence: TGTGCCAGCAGCAAAGCGCAGAAGGACAGGGGTCTCCACGGCTACACCTTC.